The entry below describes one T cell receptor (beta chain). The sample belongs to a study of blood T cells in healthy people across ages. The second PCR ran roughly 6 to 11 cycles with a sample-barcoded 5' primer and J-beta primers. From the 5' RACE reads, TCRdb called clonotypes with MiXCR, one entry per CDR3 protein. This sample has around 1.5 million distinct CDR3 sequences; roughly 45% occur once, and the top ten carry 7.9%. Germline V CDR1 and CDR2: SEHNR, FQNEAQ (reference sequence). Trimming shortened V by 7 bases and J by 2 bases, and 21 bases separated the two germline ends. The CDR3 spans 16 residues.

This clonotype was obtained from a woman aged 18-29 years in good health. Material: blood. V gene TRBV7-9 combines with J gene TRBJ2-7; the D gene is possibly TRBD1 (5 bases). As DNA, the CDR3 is TGTGCCAGCAACAATCCCCCGGCCCAGGGAACCTACGAGCAGTACTTC. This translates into CASNNPPAQGTYEQYF.